The entry that follows covers one TCR beta chain sequence. Antigen unknown. These data are taken from a study of T cell responses to AZD1222 COVID-19 vaccine. The protocol was immunoSEQ multiplex PCR, while the TCRdb copy is restricted to in-frame clones and leaves out a portion. This table holds approximately 150,000 clones, around 92% found once. General observations from the study: In the spike-specific TCR repertoire, nearly half reportedly target unmutated variant regions.

Trimming cost V 1 base and J 0 bases, with 9 bases left between them. CDR3 size: 16 residues. Germline lookup yields CDR1 SEHNR and CDR2 FQNEAQ (reference sequence). The receptor's source is an adult in good health. The gene calls are TRBV7-9 and TRBJ1-4; D is undetermined. The material was peripheral blood, obtained on day 0 of MenACWY control vaccination. The CDR3 region is CASSLVASATNEKLFF. The CDR3 DNA reads as TGTGCCAGCAGCTTAGTGGCCAGCGCAACTAATGAAAAACTGTTTTTT.